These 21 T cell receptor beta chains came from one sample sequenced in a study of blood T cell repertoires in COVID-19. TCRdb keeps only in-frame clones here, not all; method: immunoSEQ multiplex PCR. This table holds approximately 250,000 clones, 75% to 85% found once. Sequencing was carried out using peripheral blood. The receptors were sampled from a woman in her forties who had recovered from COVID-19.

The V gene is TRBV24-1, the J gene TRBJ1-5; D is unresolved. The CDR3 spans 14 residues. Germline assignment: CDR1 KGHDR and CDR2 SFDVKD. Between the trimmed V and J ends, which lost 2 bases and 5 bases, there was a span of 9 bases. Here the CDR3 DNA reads TGTGCCACCAGTGATTCATCAGGCTATCAGCCCCAGCATTTT. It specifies CATSDSSGYQPQHF.

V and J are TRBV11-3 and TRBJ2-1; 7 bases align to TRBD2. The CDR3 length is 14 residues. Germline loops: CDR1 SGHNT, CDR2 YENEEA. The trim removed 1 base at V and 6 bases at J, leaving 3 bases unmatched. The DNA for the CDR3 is TGTGCCAGCAGCTTAGGACTAGCCGGCAATGAGCAGTTCTTC. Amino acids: CASSLGLAGNEQFF. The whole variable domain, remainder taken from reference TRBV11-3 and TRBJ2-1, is EAGVVQSPRYKIIEKKQPVAFWCNPISGHNTLYWYLQNLGQGPELLIRYENEEAVDDSQLPKDRFSAERLKGVDSTLKIQPAELGDSAVYLCASSLGLAGNEQFFGPGTRLTVL.

DNA for the CDR3: TGTGCCAGCAGCTCCAGGAACGGGAACGAGCAGTACTTC. Its protein product is CASSSRNGNEQYF. The rearrangement joins TRBV7-9 to TRBJ2-7; a weak D match, TRBD2 (5 bases). CDR3 size: 13 residues. Germline CDR1 reads SEHNR; CDR2 reads FQNEAQ (reference sequence). The ends were cut back, 4 bases at V and 5 bases at J, with 12 bases in the middle.

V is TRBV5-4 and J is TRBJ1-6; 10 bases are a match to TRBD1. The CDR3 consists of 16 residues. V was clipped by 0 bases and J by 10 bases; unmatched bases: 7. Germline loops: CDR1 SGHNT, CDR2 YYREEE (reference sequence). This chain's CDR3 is CASSLGEGTGESPLHF. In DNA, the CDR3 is TGTGCCAGCAGCTTGGGTGAGGGGACAGGGGAGTCACCCCTCCACTTT.

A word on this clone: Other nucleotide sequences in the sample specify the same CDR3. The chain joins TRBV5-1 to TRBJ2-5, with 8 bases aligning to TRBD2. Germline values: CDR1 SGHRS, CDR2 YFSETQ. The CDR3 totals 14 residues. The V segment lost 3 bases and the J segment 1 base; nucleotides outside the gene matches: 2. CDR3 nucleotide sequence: TGCGCCAGCAGCTCGGGGGGGTCCCAAGAGACCCAGTACTTC. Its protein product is CASSSGGSQETQYF.

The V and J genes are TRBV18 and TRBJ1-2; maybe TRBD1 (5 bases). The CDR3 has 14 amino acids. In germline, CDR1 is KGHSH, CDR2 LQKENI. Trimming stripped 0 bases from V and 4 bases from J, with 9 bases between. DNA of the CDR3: TGTGCCAGCTCACCACCGGGGGGTGGCTATGGCTACACCTTC. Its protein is CASSPPGGGYGYTF.

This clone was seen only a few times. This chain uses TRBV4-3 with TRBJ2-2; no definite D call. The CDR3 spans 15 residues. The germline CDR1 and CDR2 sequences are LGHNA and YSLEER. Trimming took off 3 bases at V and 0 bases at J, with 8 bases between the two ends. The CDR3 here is CASSQLLANTGELFF. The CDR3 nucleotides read TGCGCCAGCAGCCAGTTGTTAGCGAACACCGGGGAGCTGTTTTTT.

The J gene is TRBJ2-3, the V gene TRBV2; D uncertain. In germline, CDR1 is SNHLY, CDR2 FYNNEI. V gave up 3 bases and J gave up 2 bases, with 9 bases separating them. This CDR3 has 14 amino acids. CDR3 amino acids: CASSEELNTDTQYF. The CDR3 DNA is TGTGCCAGCAGTGAGGAGCTAAACACAGATACGCAGTATTTT.

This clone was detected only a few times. The DNA for the CDR3 is TGTGCCAGCAGCCGCGATAGCCATGAGCAGTTCTTC. The encoded protein is CASSRDSHEQFF. The chain couples TRBV7-2 to TRBJ2-1; D remains ambiguous. The V end lost 5 bases, the J end lost 8 bases, and 10 bases lay between the germline ends. CDR1 is SGHTA, CDR2 FQGNSA, per germline. The CDR3 loop spans 12 amino acids.

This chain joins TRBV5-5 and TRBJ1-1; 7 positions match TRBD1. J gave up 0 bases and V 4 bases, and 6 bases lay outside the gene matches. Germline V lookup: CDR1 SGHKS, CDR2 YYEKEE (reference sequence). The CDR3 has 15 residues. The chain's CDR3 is CASSPGTAMNTEAFF. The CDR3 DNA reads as TGTGCCAGCAGCCCCGGGACAGCCATGAACACTGAAGCTTTCTTT.

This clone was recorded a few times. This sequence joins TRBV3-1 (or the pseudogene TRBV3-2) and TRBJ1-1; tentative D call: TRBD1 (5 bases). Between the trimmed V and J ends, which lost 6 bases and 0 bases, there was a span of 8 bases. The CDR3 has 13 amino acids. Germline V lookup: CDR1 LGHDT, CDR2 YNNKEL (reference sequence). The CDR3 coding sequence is TGTGCCAGCAGGGAGGGGATGAACACTGAAGCTTTCTTT. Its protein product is CASREGMNTEAFF.

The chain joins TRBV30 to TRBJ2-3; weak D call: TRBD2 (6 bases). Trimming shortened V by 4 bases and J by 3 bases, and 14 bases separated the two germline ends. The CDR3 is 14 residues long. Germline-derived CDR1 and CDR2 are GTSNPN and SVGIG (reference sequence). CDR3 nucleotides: TGTGCCTGGAACCGGGGGACGTGGACAGATACGCAGTATTTT. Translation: CAWNRGTWTDTQYF.

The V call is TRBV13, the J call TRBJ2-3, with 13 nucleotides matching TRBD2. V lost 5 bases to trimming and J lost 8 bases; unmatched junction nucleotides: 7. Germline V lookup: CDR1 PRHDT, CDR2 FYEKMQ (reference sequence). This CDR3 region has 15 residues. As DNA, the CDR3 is TGTGCCAGCAGCCCGAGGACTAGCGGGGGCACTACGCAGTATTTT. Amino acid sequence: CASSPRTSGGTTQYF.

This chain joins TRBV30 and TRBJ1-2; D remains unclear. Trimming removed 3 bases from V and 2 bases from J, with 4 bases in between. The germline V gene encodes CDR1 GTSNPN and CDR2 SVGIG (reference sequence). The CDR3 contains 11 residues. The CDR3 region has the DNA TGTGCCTGGAGCGTGAACTATGGCTACACCTTC. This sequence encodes CAWSVNYGYTF.

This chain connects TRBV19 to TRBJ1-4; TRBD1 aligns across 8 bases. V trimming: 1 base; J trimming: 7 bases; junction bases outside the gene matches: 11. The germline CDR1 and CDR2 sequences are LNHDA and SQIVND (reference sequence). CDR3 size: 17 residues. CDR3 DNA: TGTGCCAGTAGTATAGCTGGTCGAGGACAGGGCGGTGAAAAACTGTTTTTT. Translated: CASSIAGRGQGGEKLFF.

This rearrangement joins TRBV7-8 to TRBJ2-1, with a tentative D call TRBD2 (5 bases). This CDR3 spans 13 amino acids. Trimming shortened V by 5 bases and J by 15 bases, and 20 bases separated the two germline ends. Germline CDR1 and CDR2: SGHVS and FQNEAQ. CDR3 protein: CASSQNRDPRVFF. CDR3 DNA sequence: TGTGCCAGCAGCCAAAACCGGGATCCCCGAGTGTTCTTC.

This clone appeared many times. This CDR3 reads CASSLELINEQFF. The CDR3 nucleotides are TGTGCCAGCAGCTTGGAACTGATTAATGAGCAGTTCTTC. This sequence joins TRBV5-4 and TRBJ2-1; no clear D. The V end lost 0 bases, the J end lost 7 bases, and 8 bases lay between the germline ends. Germline lookup yields CDR1 SGHNT and CDR2 YYREEE (reference sequence). This CDR3 is 13 amino acids long.

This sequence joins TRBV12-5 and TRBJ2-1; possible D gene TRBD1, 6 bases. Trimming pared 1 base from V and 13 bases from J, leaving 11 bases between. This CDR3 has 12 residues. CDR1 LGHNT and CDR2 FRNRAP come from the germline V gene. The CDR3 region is CASGLAPGTQFF. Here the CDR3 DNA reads TGTGCTAGTGGTTTGGCCCCAGGGACACAGTTCTTC.

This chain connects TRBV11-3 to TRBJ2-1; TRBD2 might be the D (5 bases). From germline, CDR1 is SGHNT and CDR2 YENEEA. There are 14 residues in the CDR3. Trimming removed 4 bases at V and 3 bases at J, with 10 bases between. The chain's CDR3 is CASSYEGGYNEQFF. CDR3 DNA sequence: TGTGCCAGCAGCTATGAGGGCGGCTACAATGAGCAGTTCTTC.

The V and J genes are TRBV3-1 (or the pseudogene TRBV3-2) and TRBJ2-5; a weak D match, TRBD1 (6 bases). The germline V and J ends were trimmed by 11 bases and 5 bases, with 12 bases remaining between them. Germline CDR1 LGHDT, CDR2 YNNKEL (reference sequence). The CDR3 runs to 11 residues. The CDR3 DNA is TGTGCCGTGGGGGCGTGGGAGACCCAGTACTTC. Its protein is CAVGAWETQYF.

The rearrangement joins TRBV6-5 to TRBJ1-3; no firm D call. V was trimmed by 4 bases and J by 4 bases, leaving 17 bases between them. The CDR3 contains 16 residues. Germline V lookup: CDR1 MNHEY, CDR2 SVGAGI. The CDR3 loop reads CASSSADTGIGNTIYF. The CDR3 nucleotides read TGTGCCAGCAGTTCGGCTGACACGGGGATCGGAAACACCATATATTTT.